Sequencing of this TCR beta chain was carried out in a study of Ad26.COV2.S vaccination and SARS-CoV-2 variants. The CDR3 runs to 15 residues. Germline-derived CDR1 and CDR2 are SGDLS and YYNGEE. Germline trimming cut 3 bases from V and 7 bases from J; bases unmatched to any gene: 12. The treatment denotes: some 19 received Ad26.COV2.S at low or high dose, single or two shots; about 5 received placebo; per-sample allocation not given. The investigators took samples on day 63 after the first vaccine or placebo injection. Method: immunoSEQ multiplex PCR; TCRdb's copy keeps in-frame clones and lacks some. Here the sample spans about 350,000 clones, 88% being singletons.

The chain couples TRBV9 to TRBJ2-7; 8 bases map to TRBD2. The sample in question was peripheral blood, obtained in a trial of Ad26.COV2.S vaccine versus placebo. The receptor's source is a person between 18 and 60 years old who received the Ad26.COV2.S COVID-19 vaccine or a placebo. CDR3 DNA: TGTGCCAGCAGCGGATCCGGGACTAGTGAAGGGGAGCAGTACTTC. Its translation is CASSGSGTSEGEQYF. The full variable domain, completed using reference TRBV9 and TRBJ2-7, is DSGVTQTPKHLITATGQRVTLRCSPRSGDLSVYWYQQSLDQGLQFLIQYYNGEERAKGNILERFSAQQFPDLHSELNLSSLELGDSALYFCASSGSGTSEGEQYFGPGTRLTVT.